The 22 T cell receptor beta chains in this list originate from one sample, sequenced in a study of response to subunit inactivated influenza vaccine. A single record per CDR3 protein comes from TCRdb applying MiXCR to the RT-PCR reads. The data show fewer than 650,000 distinct CDR3 sequences, 10% to 15% seen once. The sequences come from PBMCs from blood, collected roughly 45 days after vaccination. Receptors were obtained from a man aged 50 to 60 who received an inactivated influenza vaccine.

This clonotype was recorded at least ten times. The rearrangement joins TRBV6-1 to TRBJ1-2; D gene unclear. From germline, CDR1 is MNHNS and CDR2 SASEGT. Trimming stripped 6 bases from V and 5 bases from J, with 13 bases between. This CDR3 contains 13 residues. The CDR3 DNA sequence: TGTGCCAGCAGACTGTCACTCGAATATGGCTACACCTTC. As protein: CASRLSLEYGYTF.

Only a few counts were recorded for this clonotype. CDR3 sequence: CASSLAYGDSPLHF. Here the CDR3 DNA reads TGTGCCAGCAGCTTAGCTTACGGAGATTCACCCCTCCACTTT. The chain recombines TRBV7-8 with TRBJ1-6, with D uncertain. The CDR3 is made up of 14 amino acids. The V end was cut by 0 bases, the J end by 8 bases, with 8 bases between. Per germline, CDR1 SGHVS and CDR2 FQNEAQ.

The chain carries TRBV6-4 and TRBJ2-7; no definite D call. The V and J ends lost 8 bases and 2 bases respectively, with 16 bases between them. The CDR3 has 14 amino acids. Germline-derived CDR1 and CDR2 are MRHNA and SNTAGT. This chain's CDR3 is CASPPTWKPYEQYF. The CDR3 DNA sequence: TGTGCCAGCCCACCGACCTGGAAACCCTACGAGCAGTACTTC.

This clonotype has a handful of counts. V and J are TRBV28 and TRBJ1-2; a possible D gene is TRBD1 (6 bases). This CDR3 region has 12 residues. Germline V gives CDR1 MDHEN, CDR2 SYDVKM. The V and J ends lost 3 bases and 8 bases respectively, with 10 bases between them. The chain's CDR3 is CASSLLGGGYTF. CDR3 coding DNA: TGTGCCAGCAGTTTGCTCGGGGGCGGCTACACCTTC.

This clonotype has more than one count but fewer than ten. The rearrangement uses TRBV10-3 and TRBJ1-6; D unclear. Germline loops: CDR1 ENHRY, CDR2 SYGVKD. The V end was cut by 6 bases, the J end by 7 bases, with 19 bases between. The CDR3 totals 16 residues. In nucleotides, the CDR3 is TGTGCCATCAGCTCGGACCTCCAAACTACAAATTCACCCCTCCACTTT. The encoded protein is CAISSDLQTTNSPLHF.

The chain has TRBV7-9 and TRBJ2-1, with 10 bases aligning to TRBD2. CDR3 length: 15 amino acids. J lost 10 bases, V lost 5 bases, and 11 bases had no gene match. Germline-derived CDR1 and CDR2 are SEHNR and FQNEAQ (reference sequence). CDR3 protein: CASSVASGRRGEQFF. The CDR3 DNA reads as TGTGCCAGCAGCGTCGCTAGCGGGAGACGAGGAGAGCAGTTCTTC.

This clonotype has a handful of counts. The chain has TRBV3-1 and TRBJ2-7; 8 nucleotides match TRBD2. There are 13 residues in the CDR3. Germline V gene data show CDR1 as LGHDT and CDR2 as YNNKEL (reference sequence). V shed 3 bases, J shed 2 bases, and the junction held 0 bases outside the gene matches. The CDR3 DNA is TGTGCCAGCAGCCACGGGAGGGCCTACGAGCAGTACTTC. This gives the protein CASSHGRAYEQYF.

V usage is TRBV28 and J usage is TRBJ1-1; maybe TRBD1 (5 bases). Germline loops: CDR1 MDHEN, CDR2 SYDVKM. This CDR3 region has 12 residues. V dropped 7 bases and J dropped 9 bases, with 15 bases sitting between them. CDR3 bases: TGTGCCAGCACCGCAGGGCCGGCCAAAGCTTTCTTT. Protein sequence: CASTAGPAKAFF. Full variable domain (remainder filled in from reference TRBV28 and TRBJ1-1): DVKVTQSSRYLVKRTGEKVFLECVQDMDHENMFWYRQDPGLGLRLIYFSYDVKMKEKGDIPEGYSVSREKKERFSLILESASTNQTSMYLCASTAGPAKAFFGQGTRLTVV.

J is TRBJ1-1 and V is TRBV28; no firm D call. Germline CDR1 is MDHEN and CDR2 is SYDVKM. The CDR3 is made up of 13 amino acids. The CDR3 sequence is CMGSENRRGEAFF. The CDR3 nucleotides are TGTATGGGGTCGGAAAACCGACGGGGTGAAGCTTTCTTT.

This sequence joins TRBV20-1 and TRBJ2-6, with D possibly being TRBD2 (6 bases). This CDR3 has 17 residues. In germline, CDR1 is DFQATT, CDR2 SNEGSKA (reference sequence). The V end lost 0 bases, the J end lost 2 bases, and 14 bases lay between the germline ends. For the CDR3, the DNA is TGCAGTGCTAGAGATTGGCGGGGAGGTCCTGGGGCCAACGTCCTGACTTTC. This gives the protein CSARDWRGGPGANVLTF.

The table lists this clonotype with a few counts. This chain joins TRBV29-1 and TRBJ1-2; no clear D. The V and J ends lost 4 bases and 5 bases respectively, with 11 bases between them. This CDR3 contains 12 residues. Per germline, CDR1 SQVTM and CDR2 ANQGSEA. CDR3 loop: CSVGDGGYGYTF. The CDR3 coding sequence is TGCAGCGTTGGCGACGGAGGGTATGGCTACACCTTC. The variable domain in full, completed from reference TRBV29-1 and TRBJ1-2, reads SAVISQKPSRDICQRGTSLTIQCQVDSQVTMMFWYRQQPGQSLTLIATANQGSEATYESGFVIDKFPISRPNLTFSTLTVSNMSPEDSSIYLCSVGDGGYGYTFGSGTRLTVV.

V gene TRBV5-1 combines with J gene TRBJ2-1; D not certain. The germline V gene has CDR1 SGHRS and CDR2 YFSETQ. CDR3 length equals 13 residues. Trimming shortened V by 0 bases and J by 11 bases, and 12 bases separated the two germline ends. CDR3 sequence reads: CASSLAERTQQFF. CDR3 DNA sequence: TGCGCCAGCAGCTTGGCCGAACGGACCCAGCAGTTCTTC.

This clonotype has a handful of counts. The chain employs TRBV7-6 and TRBJ2-2; the D is unclear. V dropped 4 bases and J dropped 4 bases, with 13 bases sitting between them. Germline V gene data show CDR1 as SGHVS and CDR2 as FNYEAQ. There are 15 residues in the CDR3. CDR3 DNA sequence: TGTGCCAGCAGCTCGCTCGCTTATATCACCGGGGAGCTGTTTTTT. It yields the protein CASSSLAYITGELFF.

This clonotype was counted a few times. The rearrangement links TRBV12-3 or TRBV12-4 to TRBJ2-3; D could derive from TRBD1 or TRBD2 (6 bases each). The CDR3 totals 16 residues. The V end lost 3 bases, the J end lost 0 bases, and 13 bases lay between the germline ends. The CDR3 bases are TGTGCCAGCAGTTTTGTCTCGGGGGCGAGCACAGATACGCAGTATTTT. Translation: CASSFVSGASTDTQYF.

This clonotype was counted ten times or more. This chain uses TRBV4-2 with TRBJ2-3; the D is unclear. Germline V gives CDR1 LGHNA, CDR2 YNFKEQ. V lost 0 bases and J lost 1, with 8 bases in between. The CDR3 loop spans 15 amino acids. CDR3 in amino acids: CASSQDGTRTDTQYF. The CDR3 bases are TGTGCCAGCAGCCAAGATGGAACTCGCACAGATACGCAGTATTTT.

The J gene is TRBJ2-3, the V gene TRBV4-3, with TRBD2 matching 7 bases. J gave up 4 bases and V 0 bases, and 10 bases lay outside the gene matches. The CDR3 sequence is 17 residues long. Germline V CDR1 and CDR2: LGHNA, YSLEER. The CDR3 loop reads CASSQEVWGGGADTQYF. CDR3 nucleotides: TGCGCCAGCAGCCAAGAGGTTTGGGGGGGAGGGGCAGATACGCAGTATTTT.

This clonotype has just a few counts. The V and J genes are TRBV2 and TRBJ1-2, with D possibly TRBD1 on 6 matching bases. Germline V gene sequence: CDR1 SNHLY, CDR2 FYNNEI. The CDR3 loop spans 14 amino acids. Trimming removed 4 bases from V and 8 bases from J, with 17 bases in between. CDR3 in DNA: TGTGCCAGCAGTGGTCTGGGGGCTGATGGCGGCTACACCTTC. Protein sequence: CASSGLGADGGYTF. The whole variable domain, filled in from reference TRBV2 and TRBJ1-2, reads EPEVTQTPSHQVTQMGQEVILRCVPISNHLYFYWYRQILGQKVEFLVSFYNNEISEKSEIFDDQFSVERPDGSNFTLKIRSTKLEDSAMYFCASSGLGADGGYTFGSGTRLTVV.

The chain carries TRBV7-4 and TRBJ2-3, with TRBD2 matching 7 bases. From germline, CDR1 is SGHVT and CDR2 SQSDAQ. CDR3 size: 16 residues. The V gene end was trimmed by 2 bases and the J gene end by 5 bases; junction bases not matched to a gene: 10. The CDR3 loop reads CASSLNGGGTGDTQYF. CDR3 bases: TGTGCCAGCAGCTTAAATGGGGGAGGGACCGGAGATACGCAGTATTTT.

For this clonotype: The junction departs from the called germline gene at one end, perhaps through a read error. The chain employs TRBV20-1 and TRBJ2-7; 9 nucleotides line up with TRBD2. The CDR3 has 10 amino acids. Germline CDR1 reads DFQATT; CDR2 reads SNEGSKA (reference sequence). Here the CDR3 DNA reads TGCACTGCTAGCGGGATTGAGCAGTACTTC. Residues: CTASGIEQYF.

The chain combines TRBV6-5 with TRBJ2-2, with unresolved D. This CDR3 has 13 amino acids. Germline-derived CDR1 and CDR2 are MNHEY and SVGAGI. Trimming removed 2 bases from V and 6 bases from J, with 7 bases in between. DNA of the CDR3: TGTGCCAGCAGTTACGGCGAGGCCGGGGAGCTGTTTTTT. It specifies CASSYGEAGELFF.

J is TRBJ1-5 and V is TRBV12-3 or TRBV12-4; 8 nucleotides match TRBD1. The CDR3 is 14 residues long. The V and J ends lost 6 bases and 4 bases, in that order; junction bases with no gene match: 5. The CDR3 coding sequence is TGTGCCAGCAGACAGGGACAGGAGAATCAGCCCCAGCATTTT. Protein: CASRQGQENQPQHF.

The chain couples TRBV7-9 to TRBJ1-4, with D possibly being TRBD1 (5 bases). CDR3 length: 15 amino acids. Looked up from germline, CDR1 is SEHNR and CDR2 is FQNEAQ (reference sequence). Trimming left V 5 bases short and J 7 bases short, with 17 bases between. The chain's CDR3 is CASSQGTGVGEKLFF. The DNA of the CDR3 is TGTGCCAGCAGCCAGGGAACGGGGGTTGGTGAAAAACTGTTTTTT.